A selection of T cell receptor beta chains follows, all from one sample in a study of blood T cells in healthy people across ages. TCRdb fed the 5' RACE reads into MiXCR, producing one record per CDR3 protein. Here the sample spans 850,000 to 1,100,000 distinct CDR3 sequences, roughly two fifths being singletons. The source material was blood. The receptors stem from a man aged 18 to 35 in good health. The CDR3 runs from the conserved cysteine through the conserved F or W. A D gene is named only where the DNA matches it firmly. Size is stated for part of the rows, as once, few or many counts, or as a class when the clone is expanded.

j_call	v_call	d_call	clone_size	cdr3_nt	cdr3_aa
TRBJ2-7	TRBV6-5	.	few	TGTGCCAGCAAATCTGCCCTGGGGAGTTTCTACGAGCAGTACTTC	CASKSALGSFYEQYF
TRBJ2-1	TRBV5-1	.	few	TGCGCCAGCAACCAAGGCGGGACCGAGTACAATGAGCAGTTCTTC	CASNQGGTEYNEQFF
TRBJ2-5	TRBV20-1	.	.	TGCAGTGCTAAACCGGGTACACGGGTAGATGAGCAGTACTTC	CSAKPGTRVDEQYF
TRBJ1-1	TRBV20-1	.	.	TGCAGTGCTAGAGATATGGCGGATCTCACTGAAGCTTTCTTT	CSARDMADLTEAFF
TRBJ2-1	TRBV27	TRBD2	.	TGTGCCAGCAGTTCCCTAGGGACTAGCGGGGGGTACGCCTACAATGAGCAGTCCTTC	CASSSLGTSGGYAYNEQSF
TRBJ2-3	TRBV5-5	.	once	TGTGCCAGCAGCTTCGGCCGGGGCATGAAGACAGATACGCAGTATTTT	CASSFGRGMKTDTQYF
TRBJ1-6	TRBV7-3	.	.	TGTGCCAGCAGCGAACAGTCAGATTCACCCCTCCACTTT	CASSEQSDSPLHF
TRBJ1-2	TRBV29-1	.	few	TGCAGCGTTGAGGGGGTCGCCGATGGCTACACCTTC	CSVEGVADGYTF
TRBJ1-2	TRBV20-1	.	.	TGCAGTGCTTATCGCGGGGGCTACACCTTC	CSAYRGGYTF
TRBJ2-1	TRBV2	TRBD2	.	TGTGCCAGTGGCTCACCGGGACTAGCGGACAATGAGCAGTTCTTC	CASGSPGLADNEQFF
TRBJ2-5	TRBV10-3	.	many	TGTGCCATCAGTAATAATAAAGAGACCCAGTACTTC	CAISNNKETQYF
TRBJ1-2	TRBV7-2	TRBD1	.	TGTGCCAGCAGCTTCAACAGGGGGCGTAGTGGCTACACCTTC	CASSFNRGRSGYTF
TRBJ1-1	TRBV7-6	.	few	TGTGCCAGCAGCTTAGGAGTGGGGGGCAGGACTGAAGCTTTCTTT	CASSLGVGGRTEAFF
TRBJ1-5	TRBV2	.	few	TGTGCCAGCACGGCGGGATTTTATAGCAATCAGCCCCAGCATTTT	CASTAGFYSNQPQHF
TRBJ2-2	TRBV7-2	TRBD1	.	TGTGCCAGCGGCACCGGGACAGATGAGGGGACCGGGGAGCTGTTTTTT	CASGTGTDEGTGELFF
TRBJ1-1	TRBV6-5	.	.	TGTGCCAGCAGTTACGCTATCGACGGGAACACTGAAGCTTTCTTT	CASSYAIDGNTEAFF
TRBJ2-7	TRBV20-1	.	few	TGCAGTGCGGAAGCGGGTTTGCTCTACGAGCAGTACTTC	CSAEAGLLYEQYF
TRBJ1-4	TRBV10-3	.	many	TGTGCCATCAGTGATTCCGTTGGGGTGACTGAAAAACTGTTTTTT	CAISDSVGVTEKLFF
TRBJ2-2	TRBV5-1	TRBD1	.	TGCGCCAGCAGCTTCAGGGGGCTTCAAAACACCGGGGAGCTGTTTTTT	CASSFRGLQNTGELFF
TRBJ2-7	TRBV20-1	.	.	TGCAGTGCTAGAGATCGCTACGGGGGATCCGACTACGAGCAGTACTTC	CSARDRYGGSDYEQYF
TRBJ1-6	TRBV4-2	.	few	TGTGCCAGCAGCCAAGCAGGGATGAATTCACCCCTCCACTTT	CASSQAGMNSPLHF
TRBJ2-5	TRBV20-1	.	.	TGCAGTGCAGACCTCCGGCGAACTCAAGAGACCCAGTACTTC	CSADLRRTQETQYF
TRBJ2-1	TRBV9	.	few	TGTGCCAGCAGCCCCCGCCCCCCGACATTCTACCAAATCGACAATGAGCAGTTCTTC	CASSPRPPTFYQIDNEQFF
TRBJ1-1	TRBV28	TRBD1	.	TGTGCCAGCAGTCCGACAGGGTGGATGAACACTGAGGCTTTCTTT	CASSPTGWMNTEAFF
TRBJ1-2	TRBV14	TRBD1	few	TGTGCCAGCAGCCAACAGGCAGGGGGTGGCTACACCTTC	CASSQQAGGGYTF
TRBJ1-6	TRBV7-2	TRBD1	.	TGTGCCAGCAGCTTAGTAGGACAGGGATCAACTAATTCACCCCTCCACTTT	CASSLVGQGSTNSPLHF
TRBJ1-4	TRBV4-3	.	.	TGCGCCAGCAGCCAAGAGGGGGGGAGTAGGGCTAATGAAAAACTGTTTTTT	CASSQEGGSRANEKLFF
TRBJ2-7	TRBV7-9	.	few	TGTGCCAGCAGCGTCAGGGCTTACGAGCAGTACTTC	CASSVRAYEQYF
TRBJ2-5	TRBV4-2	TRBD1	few	TGTGCCAGCAGCCAAGGGCAGGGACAGGATAAACAAGAGACCCAGTACTTC	CASSQGQGQDKQETQYF
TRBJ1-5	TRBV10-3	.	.	TGTGCCACCTCCCGGGGAGGGACCGTGGGCAATCAGCCCCAGCATTTT	CATSRGGTVGNQPQHF
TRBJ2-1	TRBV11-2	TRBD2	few	TGTGCCAGCAGCTTGAACGTAGCGGGGGATGAGCAGTTCTTC	CASSLNVAGDEQFF
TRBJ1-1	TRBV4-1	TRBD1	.	TGCGCCAGCAACCAAGGCCACAGGGGGCTTTACACTGAAGCTTTCTTT	CASNQGHRGLYTEAFF
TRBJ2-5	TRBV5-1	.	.	TGCGCCAGCAGCTCTGGGGGTTTAGGGACGGAGACCCAGTACTTC	CASSSGGLGTETQYF
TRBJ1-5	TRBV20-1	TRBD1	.	TGCAGTGCAAATGGCAGGGGGCGATTTAGCAATCAGCCCCAGCATTTT	CSANGRGRFSNQPQHF
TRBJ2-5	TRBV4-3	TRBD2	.	TGCGCCAGCAGCCAAGATGCGGGAGCGAGTCCTTACAAGGAGCAGTACTTC	CASSQDAGASPYKEQYF
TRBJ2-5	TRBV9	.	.	TGTGCCAGCAGCGTAGAGGACGGCTTCTACAATGAGCAGTACTTC	CASSVEDGFYNEQYF
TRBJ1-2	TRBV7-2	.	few	TGTGCCAGCAGCTCGAGAACCTACGGACAGCGTGGCTACACCTTC	CASSSRTYGQRGYTF
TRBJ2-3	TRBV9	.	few	TGTGCCAGCAGCACCGACGGGAGAAGCACAGATACGCAGTATTTT	CASSTDGRSTDTQYF
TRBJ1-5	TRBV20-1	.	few	TGCAGTGCTATATCTCGGAATCAGCCCCAGCATTTT	CSAISRNQPQHF
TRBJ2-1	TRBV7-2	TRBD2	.	TGTGCCAGCAGCTCTTTGGGGGGGTACAATGAGCAGTTCTTC	CASSSLGGYNEQFF
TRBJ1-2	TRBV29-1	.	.	TGCAGCGACACCAGGGGTCCCACTATGGCTTACACCTTC	CSDTRGPTMAYTF
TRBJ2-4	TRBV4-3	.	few	TGCGCCAGCAGCCAAGATGATCACAGGATGGCAGCCAAAAACATTCAGTACTTC	CASSQDDHRMAAKNIQYF
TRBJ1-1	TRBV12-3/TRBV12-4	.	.	TGTGCCAGCCACCATGGCCTAGCTTCTGAAGCTTTCTTT	CASHHGLASEAFF